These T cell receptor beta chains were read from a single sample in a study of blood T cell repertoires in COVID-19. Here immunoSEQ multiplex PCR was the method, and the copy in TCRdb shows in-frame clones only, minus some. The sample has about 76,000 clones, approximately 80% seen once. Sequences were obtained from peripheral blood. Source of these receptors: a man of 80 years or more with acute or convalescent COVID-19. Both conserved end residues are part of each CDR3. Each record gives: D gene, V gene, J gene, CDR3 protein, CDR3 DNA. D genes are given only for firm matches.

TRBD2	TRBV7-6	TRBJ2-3	CASSLGTSGSPDTQYF	TGTGCCAGCAGCCTCGGGACTAGCGGGAGCCCAGATACGCAGTATTTT
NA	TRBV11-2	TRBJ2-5	CASSLSQGRETQYF	TGTGCCAGCAGCTTGAGCCAGGGTAGGGAGACCCAGTACTTC
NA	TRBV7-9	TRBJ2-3	CASNGGAYTDTQYF	TGTGCCAGCAACGGAGGGGCCTACACAGATACGCAGTATTTT
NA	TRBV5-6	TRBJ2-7	CASSLLGRSYEQYF	TGTGCCAGCAGCTTGTTAGGGAGGTCGTACGAGCAGTACTTC
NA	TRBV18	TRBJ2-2	CASSPFGPVNTGELFF	TGTGCCAGCTCCCCTTTTGGGCCAGTGAACACCGGGGAGCTGTTTTTT
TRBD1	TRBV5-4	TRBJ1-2	CASSSPGQGFSNYGYTF	TGTGCCAGCAGCTCTCCGGGACAGGGTTTTTCTAACTATGGCTACACCTTC
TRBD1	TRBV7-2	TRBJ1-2	CASSYNRGKHYGYTF	TGTGCCAGCAGCTACAACAGGGGCAAACACTATGGCTACACCTTC
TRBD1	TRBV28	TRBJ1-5	CASNDRADQPQHF	TGTGCCAGCAACGACAGGGCAGATCAGCCCCAGCATTTT
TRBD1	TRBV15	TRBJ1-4	CATSREQGVRGEKLFF	TGTGCCACCAGCAGAGAACAGGGGGTTAGGGGTGAAAAACTGTTTTTT
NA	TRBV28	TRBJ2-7	CATFSGSSYEQYF	TGTGCCACCTTTAGCGGAAGCTCCTACGAGCAGTACTTC